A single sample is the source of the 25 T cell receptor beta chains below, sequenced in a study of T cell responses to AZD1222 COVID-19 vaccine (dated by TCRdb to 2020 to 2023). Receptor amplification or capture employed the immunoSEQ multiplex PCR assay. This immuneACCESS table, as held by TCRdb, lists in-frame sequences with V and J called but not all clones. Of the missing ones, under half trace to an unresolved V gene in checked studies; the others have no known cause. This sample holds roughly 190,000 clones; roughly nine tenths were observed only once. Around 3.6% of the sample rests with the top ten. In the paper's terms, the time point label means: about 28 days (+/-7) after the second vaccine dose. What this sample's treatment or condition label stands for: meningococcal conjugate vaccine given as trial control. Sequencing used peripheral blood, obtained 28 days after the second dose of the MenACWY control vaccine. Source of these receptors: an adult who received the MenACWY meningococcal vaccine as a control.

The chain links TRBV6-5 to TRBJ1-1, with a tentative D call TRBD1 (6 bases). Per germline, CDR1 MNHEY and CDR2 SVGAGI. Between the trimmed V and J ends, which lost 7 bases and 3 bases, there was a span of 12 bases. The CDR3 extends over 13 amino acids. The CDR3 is CASNRGGDTEAFF. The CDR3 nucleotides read TGTGCCAGCAATAGGGGGGGGGACACTGAAGCTTTCTTT.

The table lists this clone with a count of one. Here the CDR3 DNA reads TGTGCCAGCTCACCATCGACAGACCTTGGCTACACCTTC. It translates to CASSPSTDLGYTF. The chain carries TRBV18 and TRBJ1-2; tentatively, D is TRBD1 (5 bases). Germline V lookup: CDR1 KGHSH, CDR2 LQKENI. The ends were cut back, 2 bases at V and 7 bases at J, with 11 bases in the middle. The CDR3 totals 13 residues.

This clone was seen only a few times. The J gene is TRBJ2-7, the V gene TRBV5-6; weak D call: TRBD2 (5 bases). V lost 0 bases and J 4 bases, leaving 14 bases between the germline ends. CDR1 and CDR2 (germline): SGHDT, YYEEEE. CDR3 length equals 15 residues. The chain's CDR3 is CASSLGRPRVYEQYF. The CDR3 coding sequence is TGTGCCAGCAGCTTGGGGAGACCGAGGGTTTACGAGCAGTACTTC.

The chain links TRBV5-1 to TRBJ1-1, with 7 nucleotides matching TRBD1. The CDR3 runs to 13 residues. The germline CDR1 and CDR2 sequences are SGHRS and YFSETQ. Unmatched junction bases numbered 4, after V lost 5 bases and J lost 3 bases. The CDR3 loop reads CASRIDRDTEAFF. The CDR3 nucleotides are TGCGCCAGCAGGATTGACAGGGACACTGAAGCTTTCTTT.

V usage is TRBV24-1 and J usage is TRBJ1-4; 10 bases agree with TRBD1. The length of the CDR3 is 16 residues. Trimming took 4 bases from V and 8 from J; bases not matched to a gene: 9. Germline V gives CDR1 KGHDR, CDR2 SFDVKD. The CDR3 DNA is TGTGCCACCAGTGACCAGCGACAGGGGGCGAAGGAAAAACTGTTTTTT. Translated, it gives CATSDQRQGAKEKLFF.

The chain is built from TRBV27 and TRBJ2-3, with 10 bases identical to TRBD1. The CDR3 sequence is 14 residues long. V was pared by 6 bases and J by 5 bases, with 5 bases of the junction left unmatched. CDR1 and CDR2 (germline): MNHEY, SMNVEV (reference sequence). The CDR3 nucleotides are TGTGCCAGCAGAACCGGACAGGGGGGAGATACGCAGTATTTT. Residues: CASRTGQGGDTQYF.

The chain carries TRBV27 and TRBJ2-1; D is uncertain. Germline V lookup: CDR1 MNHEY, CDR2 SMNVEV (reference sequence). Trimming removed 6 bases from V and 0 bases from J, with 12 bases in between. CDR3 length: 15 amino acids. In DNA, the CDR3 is TGTGCCAGCAGCCGTAGCTGGAGCTCCTACAATGAGCAGTTCTTC. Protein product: CASSRSWSSYNEQFF.

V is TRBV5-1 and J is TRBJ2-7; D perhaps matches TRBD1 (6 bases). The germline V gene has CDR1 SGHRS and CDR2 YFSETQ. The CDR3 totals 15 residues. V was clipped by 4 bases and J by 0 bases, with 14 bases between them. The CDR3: CASSQTGLVSYEQYF. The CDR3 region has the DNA TGCGCCAGCAGCCAGACAGGCCTAGTCTCCTACGAGCAGTACTTC.

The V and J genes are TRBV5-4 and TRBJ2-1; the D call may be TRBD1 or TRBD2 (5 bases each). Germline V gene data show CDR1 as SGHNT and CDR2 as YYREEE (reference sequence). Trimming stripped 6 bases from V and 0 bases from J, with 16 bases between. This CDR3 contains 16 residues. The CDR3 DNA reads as TGTGCCAGCAACTCCGCGACGGGACGCTCCTACAATGAGCAGTTCTTC. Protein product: CASNSATGRSYNEQFF.

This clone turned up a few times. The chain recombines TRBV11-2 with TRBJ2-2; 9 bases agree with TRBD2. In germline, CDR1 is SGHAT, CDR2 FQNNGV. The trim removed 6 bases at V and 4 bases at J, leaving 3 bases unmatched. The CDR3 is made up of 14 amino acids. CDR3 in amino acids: CASRGTSLTGELFF. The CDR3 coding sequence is TGTGCCAGCAGGGGGACTAGCCTCACCGGGGAGCTGTTTTTT.

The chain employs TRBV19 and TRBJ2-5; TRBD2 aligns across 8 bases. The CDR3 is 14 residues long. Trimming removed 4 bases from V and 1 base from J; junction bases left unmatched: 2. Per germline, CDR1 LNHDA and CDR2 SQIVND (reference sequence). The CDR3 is CASSNSGIQETQYF. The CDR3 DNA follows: TGTGCCAGTAGTAATAGCGGGATCCAAGAGACCCAGTACTTC.

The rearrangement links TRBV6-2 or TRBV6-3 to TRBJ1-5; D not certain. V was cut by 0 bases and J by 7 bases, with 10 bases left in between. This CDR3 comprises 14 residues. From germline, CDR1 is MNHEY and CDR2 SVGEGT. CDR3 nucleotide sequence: TGTGCCAGCAGTTACTCGCCGGGAAACCAGCCCCAGCATTTT. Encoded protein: CASSYSPGNQPQHF.

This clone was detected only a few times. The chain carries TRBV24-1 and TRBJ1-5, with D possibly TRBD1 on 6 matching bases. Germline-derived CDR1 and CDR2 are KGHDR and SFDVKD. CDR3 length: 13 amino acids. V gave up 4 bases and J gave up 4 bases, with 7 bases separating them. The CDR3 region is CATSDTGNQPQHF. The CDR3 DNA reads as TGTGCCACCAGTGACACAGGGAATCAGCCCCAGCATTTT.

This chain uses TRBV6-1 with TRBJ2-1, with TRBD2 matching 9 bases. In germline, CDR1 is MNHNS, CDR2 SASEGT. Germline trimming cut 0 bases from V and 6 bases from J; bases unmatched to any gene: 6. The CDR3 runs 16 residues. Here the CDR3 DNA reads TGTGCCAGCAGTGAAGCGGCACGACTAGCGGCCAATGAGCAGTTCTTC. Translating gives CASSEAARLAANEQFF.

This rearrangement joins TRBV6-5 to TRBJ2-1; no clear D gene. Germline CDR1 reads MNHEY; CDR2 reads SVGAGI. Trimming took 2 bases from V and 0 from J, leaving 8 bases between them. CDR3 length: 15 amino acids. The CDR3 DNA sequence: TGTGCCAGCAGTTACACGCTTAGCTCCTACAATGAGCAGTTCTTC. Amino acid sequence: CASSYTLSSYNEQFF.

For the CDR3, the DNA is TGTGCCAGCAGTGAATTTGGAGGGAACACCGGGGAGCTGTTTTTT. It is translated as CASSEFGGNTGELFF. The genes are TRBV6-1 and TRBJ2-2, with D tentatively TRBD2 (5 bases). Germline values: CDR1 MNHNS, CDR2 SASEGT. V was pared by 2 bases and J by 1 base, with 8 bases between. CDR3 length equals 15 residues.

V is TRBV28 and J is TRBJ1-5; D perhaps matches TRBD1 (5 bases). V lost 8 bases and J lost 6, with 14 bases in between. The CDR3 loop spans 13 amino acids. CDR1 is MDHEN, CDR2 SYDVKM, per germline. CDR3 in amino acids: CASYQGYTQPQHF. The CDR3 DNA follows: TGTGCCAGCTACCAGGGTTACACTCAGCCCCAGCATTTT.

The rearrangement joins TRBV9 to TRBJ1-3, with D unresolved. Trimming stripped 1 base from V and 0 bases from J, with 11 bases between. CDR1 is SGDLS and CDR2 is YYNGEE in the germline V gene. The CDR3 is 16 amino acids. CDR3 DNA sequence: TGTGCCAGCAGCGTATCGGGCATAAGCTCTGGAAACACCATATATTTT. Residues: CASSVSGISSGNTIYF.

In nucleotides, the CDR3 is TGTGCCTGGAGTGAAGCGGGAGGGCCGAGGGAGCAGTACTTC. It specifies CAWSEAGGPREQYF. The rearrangement joins TRBV30 to TRBJ2-7; the match to TRBD2 covers 10 bases. CDR1 and CDR2 from the germline V gene are GTSNPN and SVGIG (reference sequence). The CDR3 consists of 14 residues. The V gene end was trimmed by 1 base and the J gene end by 7 bases; junction bases not matched to a gene: 7. The complete variable domain, with remaining parts taken from reference TRBV30 and TRBJ2-7, reads SQTIHQWPATLVQPVGSPLSLECTVEGTSNPNLYWYRQAAGRGLQLLFYSVGIGQISSEVPQNLSASRPQDRQFILSSKKLLLSDSGFYLCAWSEAGGPREQYFGPGTRLTVT.

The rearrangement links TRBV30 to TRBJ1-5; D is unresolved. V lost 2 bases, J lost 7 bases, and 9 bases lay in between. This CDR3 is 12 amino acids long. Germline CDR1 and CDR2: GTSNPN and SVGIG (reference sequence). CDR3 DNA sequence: TGTGCCTGGAGTCGGGGTACGCAGCCCCAGCATTTT. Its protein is CAWSRGTQPQHF.

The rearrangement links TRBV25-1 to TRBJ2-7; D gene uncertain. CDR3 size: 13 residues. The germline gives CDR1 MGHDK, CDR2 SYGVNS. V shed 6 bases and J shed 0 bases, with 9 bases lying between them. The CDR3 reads CASSHGYSYEQYF. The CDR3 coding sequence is TGTGCCAGCAGCCACGGGTACTCCTACGAGCAGTACTTC.

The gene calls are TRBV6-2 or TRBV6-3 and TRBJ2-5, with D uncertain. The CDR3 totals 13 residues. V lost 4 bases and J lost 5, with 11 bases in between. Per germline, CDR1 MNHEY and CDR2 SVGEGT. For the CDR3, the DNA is TGTGCCAGCAGTTTCACCGGGTGGGAGACCCAGTACTTC. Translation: CASSFTGWETQYF.

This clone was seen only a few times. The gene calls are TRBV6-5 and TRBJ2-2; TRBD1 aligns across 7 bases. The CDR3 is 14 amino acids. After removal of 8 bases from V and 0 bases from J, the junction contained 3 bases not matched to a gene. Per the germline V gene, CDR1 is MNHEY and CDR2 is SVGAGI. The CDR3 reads CASPGTANTGELFF. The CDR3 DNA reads TGTGCCAGCCCCGGGACAGCGAACACCGGGGAGCTGTTTTTT.

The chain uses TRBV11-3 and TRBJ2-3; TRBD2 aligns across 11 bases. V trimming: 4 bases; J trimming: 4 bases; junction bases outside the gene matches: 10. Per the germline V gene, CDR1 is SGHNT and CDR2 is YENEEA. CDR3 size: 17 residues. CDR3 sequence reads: CASSSQRLAGWADTQYF. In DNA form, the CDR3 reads TGTGCCAGCAGCTCCCAAAGACTAGCGGGGTGGGCAGATACGCAGTATTTT.

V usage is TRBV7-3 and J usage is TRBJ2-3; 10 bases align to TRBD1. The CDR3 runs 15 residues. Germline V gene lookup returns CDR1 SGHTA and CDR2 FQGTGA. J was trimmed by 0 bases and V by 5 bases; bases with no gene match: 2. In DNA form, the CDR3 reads TGTGCCAGCAGCGTGGACAGGGGGAGCACAGATACGCAGTATTTT. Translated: CASSVDRGSTDTQYF.